This T cell receptor beta chain was obtained from a study of T cells in Graves' hyperthyroidism and ophthalmopathy. Notes on the study in general: Most thyroid clonotypes expanded above 0.001 appeared in blood too.

CDR3 length: 15 residues. V gave up 5 bases and J gave up 6 bases; unmatched junction bases: 11. Germline CDR1 LGHNT, CDR2 FRNRAP. RNA transcripts yielded amplified TCR beta CDR3 regions. First-round RT-PCR of the TCR CDR3 relied on the HTBI primer set. MiXCR, applied by TCRdb to the multiplex PCR reads, yields one record per CDR3 protein. The sample carries over 350,000 distinct CDR3 sequences, approximately 14% recorded once. Turning to this clonotype: Its target is not known.

The genes are TRBV12-5 and TRBJ2-7; 9 bases are shared with TRBD2. The clonotype originates from a man aged 18 to 29 with Graves' ophthalmopathy. The sample taken for sequencing was blood. CDR3 DNA: TGTGCTAGTGGTCCCCCCCCGGGACTAGCAGTCGAGCAGTACTTC. As protein: CASGPPPGLAVEQYF.